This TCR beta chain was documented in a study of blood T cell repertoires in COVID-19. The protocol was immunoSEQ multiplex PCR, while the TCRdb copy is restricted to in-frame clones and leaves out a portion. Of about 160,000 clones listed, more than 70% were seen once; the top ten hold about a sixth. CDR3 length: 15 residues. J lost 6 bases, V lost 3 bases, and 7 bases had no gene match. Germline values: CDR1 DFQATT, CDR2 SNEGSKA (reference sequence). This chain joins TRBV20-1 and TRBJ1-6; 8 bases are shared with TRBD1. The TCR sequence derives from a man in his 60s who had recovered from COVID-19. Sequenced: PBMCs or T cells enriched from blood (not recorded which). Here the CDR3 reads CSASDRTGSNSPLHF. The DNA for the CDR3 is TGCAGTGCTAGTGACCGGACAGGGAGTAATTCACCCCTCCACTTT.